This entry lists 19 T cell receptor beta chains sequenced from one sample in a study of blood T cell repertoires in COVID-19 (dated by TCRdb to 2019 to 2021). The library relied on the immunoSEQ multiplex PCR assay. The immuneACCESS repertoire file appears here via TCRdb, limited to in-frame rearrangements. These files lack a portion of the clones; in checked studies, under half of the deficit traces to unresolved V genes, and the cause of the others is not known. The sample table lists over 70,000 clones, about four fifths of them with a count of one. The leading ten clones occupy around 28% of the sample. The specimen was peripheral blood. Receptors were obtained from a woman aged 80 or over with active or convalescent COVID-19.

The V call is TRBV7-8, the J call TRBJ2-3, with 11 bases matching TRBD2. Trimming removed 3 bases from V and 2 bases from J; junction bases left unmatched: 7. Germline V lookup: CDR1 SGHVS, CDR2 FQNEAQ. CDR3 length: 17 residues. CDR3 protein: CASSFYRLAGYTDTQYF. CDR3 nucleotides: TGTGCCAGCAGCTTCTACCGACTAGCGGGGTACACAGATACGCAGTATTTT.

The chain joins TRBV5-4 to TRBJ2-2, with unresolved D. V lost 4 bases and J lost 6, with 16 bases in between. Germline CDR1 and CDR2: SGHNT and YYREEE (reference sequence). The CDR3 has 15 residues. The CDR3 loop reads CASSLLFEESGELFF. The CDR3 DNA is TGTGCCAGCAGCCTCCTTTTCGAAGAGTCCGGGGAGCTGTTTTTT.

J is TRBJ2-7 and V is TRBV3-1 (or the pseudogene TRBV3-2); D unresolved. CDR1 LGHDT and CDR2 YNNKEL come from the germline V gene (reference sequence). This CDR3 comprises 14 residues. Deletions cut 4 bases from V and 2 bases from J, with 12 bases between. In nucleotides, the CDR3 is TGTGCCAGCAGCCGACAACGTCACCCCTACGAGCAGTACTTC. It is translated as CASSRQRHPYEQYF.

The V gene is TRBV9, the J gene TRBJ2-3, with 10 nucleotides matching TRBD1. The CDR3 contains 18 residues. The V gene end was trimmed by 0 bases and the J gene end by 2 bases; junction bases not matched to a gene: 9. CDR1 and CDR2 from the germline V gene are SGDLS and YYNGEE. DNA of the CDR3: TGTGCCAGCAGCGTAGCTACGGGGACAGGGGATATCACAGATACGCAGTATTTT. Translating gives CASSVATGTGDITDTQYF.

The CDR3 DNA reads TGTGCCAGCAGCTTAGCTAGGGACTTCTCTGGAAACACCATATATTTT. Translated: CASSLARDFSGNTIYF. The V gene is TRBV7-9, the J gene TRBJ1-3, with a tentative D call TRBD1 (5 bases). V was clipped by 0 bases and J by 0 bases, with 9 bases between them. Looked up from germline, CDR1 is SEHNR and CDR2 is FQNEAQ (reference sequence). The CDR3 has 16 amino acids.

V gene TRBV2 combines with J gene TRBJ2-7, with a tentative D call TRBD2 (6 bases). This CDR3 comprises 14 residues. The germline gives CDR1 SNHLY, CDR2 FYNNEI. Trimming removed 7 bases from V and 6 bases from J, with 19 bases in between. The CDR3 nucleotides read TGTGCCAGCAAATGGTCTAGCGCCGGAGGCGAGCAGTACTTC. This translates into CASKWSSAGGEQYF.

The chain combines TRBV19 with TRBJ1-5, with D uncertain. Trimming shortened V by 3 bases and J by 3 bases, and 6 bases separated the two germline ends. The CDR3 runs 13 residues. CDR1 LNHDA and CDR2 SQIVND come from the germline V gene (reference sequence). The CDR3 sequence is CASSIGVNQPQHF. The CDR3 DNA sequence: TGTGCCAGTAGTATCGGGGTCAATCAGCCCCAGCATTTT.

This chain uses TRBV10-3 with TRBJ2-7; D is possibly TRBD1 (6 bases). The germline V and J ends were trimmed by 5 bases and 5 bases, with 16 bases remaining between them. Germline lookup yields CDR1 ENHRY and CDR2 SYGVKD. This CDR3 is 14 amino acids long. For the CDR3, the DNA is TGTGCCATCAGTAACCCGCCGACAGGAAACGAGCAGTACTTC. It is translated as CAISNPPTGNEQYF.

The chain has TRBV5-1 and TRBJ1-2; perhaps TRBD1 as D (5 bases). V lost 0 bases and J 5 bases, leaving 11 bases between the germline ends. Germline V CDR1 and CDR2: SGHRS, YFSETQ. This CDR3 has 14 amino acids. CDR3 DNA: TGCGCCAGCAGCTTGGCCGGGGGAGAGTATGGCTACACCTTC. Translation: CASSLAGGEYGYTF.

As to this clone: The junction and the germline gene differ at one end; a read error may be behind it. In DNA form, the CDR3 reads TGTGCTAGCAGCTTAGGGGTGGCTAGCGGGGACGACACAGATACGCAGTATTTT. Translation gives CASSLGVASGDDTDTQYF. The genes are TRBV7-7 and TRBJ2-3; 9 bases map to TRBD2. There are 18 residues in the CDR3. The germline CDR1 and CDR2 sequences are SSHAT and FNYEAQ (reference sequence).

This rearrangement joins TRBV27 to TRBJ1-1, with 8 nucleotides matching TRBD1. V trimming: 4 bases; J trimming: 1 base; junction bases outside the gene matches: 8. The length of the CDR3 is 16 residues. Germline CDR1 is MNHEY and CDR2 is SMNVEV (reference sequence). CDR3 region: CASSYPPGQANTEAFF. CDR3 nucleotide sequence: TGTGCCAGCAGTTACCCGCCGGGACAGGCGAACACTGAAGCTTTCTTT.

For the CDR3, the DNA is TGCAGCGTGAAGACTGGGGGGGACACCAATGAAAAACTGTTTTTT. As protein: CSVKTGGDTNEKLFF. This chain connects TRBV29-1 to TRBJ1-4, with D possibly TRBD1 on 6 matching bases. Trimming removed 6 bases at V and 5 bases at J, with 19 bases between. The CDR3 is made up of 15 amino acids. The germline V gene has CDR1 SQVTM and CDR2 ANQGSEA. Combining the CDR3 with reference TRBV29-1 and TRBJ1-4 gives the whole variable domain SAVISQKPSRDICQRGTSLTIQCQVDSQVTMMFWYRQQPGQSLTLIATANQGSEATYESGFVIDKFPISRPNLTFSTLTVSNMSPEDSSIYLCSVKTGGDTNEKLFFGSGTQLSVL.

This chain connects TRBV5-8 to TRBJ2-1; maybe TRBD1 (7 bases). Germline V gives CDR1 SGHTS, CDR2 YDEGEE. CDR3 length: 17 amino acids. Between the trimmed V and J ends, which lost 0 bases and 1 base, there was a span of 14 bases. For the CDR3, the DNA is TGTGCCAGCAGCTTGGATGGGGGGACAGCTTCCTACAATGAGCAGTTCTTC. Its protein product is CASSLDGGTASYNEQFF.

This chain joins TRBV21-1 and TRBJ2-5; TRBD2 reflects the table's D call only, with no check against the DNA. TRBV21-1 is noted as a pseudogene. The CDR3 length is 17 residues. DNA of the CDR3: TGTGCCAGCAGCAAGAACCAGCCTCCCCGAGGGCAAGAGACCCAGTACTTC. It translates to CASSKNQPPRGQETQYF.

This clone was seen a few times. This chain joins TRBV10-3 and TRBJ1-1; 9 positions match TRBD1. V gave up 6 bases and J gave up 4 bases; unmatched junction bases: 6. The germline gives CDR1 ENHRY, CDR2 SYGVKD. The CDR3 contains 14 residues. The CDR3 loop is CAISTTQGATEAFF. In nucleotides, the CDR3 is TGTGCCATCAGCACAACACAGGGGGCCACTGAAGCTTTCTTT.

The chain recombines TRBV19 with TRBJ2-2; possibly TRBD1 for D (5 bases). The CDR3 sequence is 18 residues long. Germline CDR1 is LNHDA and CDR2 is SQIVND (reference sequence). V was cut by 5 bases and J by 1 base, with 20 bases left in between. CDR3 sequence reads: CASSPPVGHQLNTGELFF. CDR3 nucleotide sequence: TGTGCCAGTAGTCCCCCCGTTGGACACCAACTGAACACCGGGGAGCTGTTTTTT. The whole variable domain, filled in from reference TRBV19 and TRBJ2-2, reads DGGITQSPKYLFRKEGQNVTLSCEQNLNHDAMYWYRQDPGQGLRLIYYSQIVNDFQKGDIAEGYSVSREKKESFPLTVTSAQKNPTAFYLCASSPPVGHQLNTGELFFGEGSRLTVL.

The V and J genes are TRBV29-1 and TRBJ2-7; 10 bases fit TRBD1. Germline CDR1 SQVTM, CDR2 ANQGSEA. The CDR3 is 13 residues long. Germline trimming cut 6 bases from V and 6 bases from J; bases unmatched to any gene: 8. The DNA of the CDR3 is TGCAGCGTGACAGGGGGCCAAGGTCCCGAGCAGTACTTC. It encodes CSVTGGQGPEQYF.

The chain recombines TRBV6-2 or TRBV6-3 with TRBJ1-5, with D perhaps TRBD1 (5 bases). Trimming took off 4 bases at V and 6 bases at J, with 13 bases between the two ends. Germline-derived CDR1 and CDR2 are MNHEY and SVGEGT. This CDR3 region has 14 residues. Here the CDR3 reads CASSWGGAVQPQHF. CDR3 sequence (DNA): TGTGCCAGCAGTTGGGGGGGTGCTGTTCAGCCCCAGCATTTT.

The chain joins TRBV5-8 to TRBJ1-6, with D perhaps TRBD1 (6 bases). In germline, CDR1 is SGHTS, CDR2 YDEGEE. The V end lost 0 bases, the J end lost 9 bases, and 13 bases lay between the germline ends. This CDR3 contains 15 residues. The CDR3 reads CASSLGYREGSPLHF. CDR3 nucleotide sequence: TGTGCCAGCAGCTTGGGGTACAGGGAGGGTTCACCCCTCCACTTT.